What follows is one TCR beta chain and its context. These data are taken from a study of blood T cell repertoires in COVID-19. The method was immunoSEQ multiplex PCR; TCRdb's version includes in-frame clones alone and lacks a portion of them. The repertoire consists of about 210,000 clones, with roughly 80% occurring once and the leading ten covering about 10%. Source material: peripheral blood. This receptor was obtained from a woman of 80 years or more with COVID-19, enrolled during active disease.

The CDR3 region is CASNRPTYNEQFF. The CDR3 DNA sequence: TGTGCCAGCAACAGGCCTACTTACAATGAGCAGTTCTTC. The chain has TRBV7-2 and TRBJ2-1; TRBD1 is a possible D gene (5 bases). V was trimmed by 7 bases and J by 4 bases, leaving 11 bases between them. The CDR3 has 13 residues. Germline V gene lookup returns CDR1 SGHTA and CDR2 FQGNSA. Full variable domain (remainder filled in from reference TRBV7-2 and TRBJ2-1): GAGVSQSPSNKVTEKGKDVELRCDPISGHTALYWYRQSLGQGLEFLIYFQGNSAPDKSGLPSDRFSAERTGGSVSTLTIQRTQQEDSAVYLCASNRPTYNEQFFGPGTRLTVL.